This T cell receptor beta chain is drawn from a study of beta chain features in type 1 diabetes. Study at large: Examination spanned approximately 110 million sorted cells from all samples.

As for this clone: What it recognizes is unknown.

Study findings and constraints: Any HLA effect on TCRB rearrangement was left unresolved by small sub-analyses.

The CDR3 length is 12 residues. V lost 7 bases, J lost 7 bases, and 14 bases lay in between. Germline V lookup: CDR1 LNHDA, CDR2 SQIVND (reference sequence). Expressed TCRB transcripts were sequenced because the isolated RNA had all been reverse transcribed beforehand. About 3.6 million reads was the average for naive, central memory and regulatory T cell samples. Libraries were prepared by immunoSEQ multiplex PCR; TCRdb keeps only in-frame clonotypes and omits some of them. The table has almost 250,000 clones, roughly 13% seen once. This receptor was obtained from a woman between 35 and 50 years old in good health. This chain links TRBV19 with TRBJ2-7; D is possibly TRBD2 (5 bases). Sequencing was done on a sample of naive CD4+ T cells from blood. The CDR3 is CASTGRTREQYF. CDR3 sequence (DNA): TGTGCCAGTACTGGACGTACTAGGGAGCAGTACTTC.